This note documents a single TCR beta chain sequence. This entry comes from a study of blood T cell repertoires in COVID-19. Method: immunoSEQ multiplex PCR; TCRdb's copy keeps in-frame clones and lacks some. Counted here are roughly 190,000 clones, about 80% occurring once; the ten biggest clones make up about 7.8%. The CDR3 runs to 12 residues. The germline V and J ends were trimmed by 3 bases and 5 bases, with 7 bases remaining between them. Germline V gene sequence: CDR1 MDHEN, CDR2 SYDVKM. Sequencing used peripheral blood. The sequence came from a woman between 55 and 75 years old with COVID-19, enrolled during active disease. V is TRBV28 and J is TRBJ1-1; D not resolved. The CDR3, as DNA: TGTGCCAGCAGTTTTTCCTTGACTGAAGCTTTCTTT. Amino acid sequence: CASSFSLTEAFF.